The 2 T cell receptor beta chains in this list originate from one sample, sequenced in a study of shared clonotypes between healthy human individuals. TCRdb's table, derived via immunoSEQ multiplex PCR, lists solely in-frame clones and lacks some. The sample carries roughly 2,500,000 clones, roughly 93% recorded once. Sequenced material: naive CD4+ T cells from PBMCs. Subset given: CD45RA+ positively selected. The receptors shown here come from a young man in good health. Some clones in this sample may be carry-over from other donors' samples.

The chain links TRBV9 to TRBJ2-3; D perhaps matches TRBD2 (5 bases). In germline, CDR1 is SGDLS, CDR2 YYNGEE. V was trimmed by 0 bases and J by 2 bases, leaving 13 bases between them. The CDR3 is made up of 16 amino acids. CDR3 DNA sequence: TGTGCCAGCAGCGTAGTGGTGACTACCAACACAGATACGCAGTATTTT. It translates to CASSVVVTTNTDTQYF.

The CDR3, as DNA: TGTGCCAGCAGTGATCTCCGACAGCGCATGAACACTGAAGCTTTCTTT. This sequence encodes CASSDLRQRMNTEAFF. V and J are TRBV2 and TRBJ1-1; the D gene is possibly TRBD1 (5 bases). Between the trimmed V and J ends, which lost 3 bases and 0 bases, there was a span of 14 bases. The germline V gene has CDR1 SNHLY and CDR2 FYNNEI. The CDR3 totals 16 residues. Complete variable domain (other parts from reference TRBV2 and TRBJ1-1): EPEVTQTPSHQVTQMGQEVILRCVPISNHLYFYWYRQILGQKVEFLVSFYNNEISEKSEIFDDQFSVERPDGSNFTLKIRSTKLEDSAMYFCASSDLRQRMNTEAFFGQGTRLTVV.